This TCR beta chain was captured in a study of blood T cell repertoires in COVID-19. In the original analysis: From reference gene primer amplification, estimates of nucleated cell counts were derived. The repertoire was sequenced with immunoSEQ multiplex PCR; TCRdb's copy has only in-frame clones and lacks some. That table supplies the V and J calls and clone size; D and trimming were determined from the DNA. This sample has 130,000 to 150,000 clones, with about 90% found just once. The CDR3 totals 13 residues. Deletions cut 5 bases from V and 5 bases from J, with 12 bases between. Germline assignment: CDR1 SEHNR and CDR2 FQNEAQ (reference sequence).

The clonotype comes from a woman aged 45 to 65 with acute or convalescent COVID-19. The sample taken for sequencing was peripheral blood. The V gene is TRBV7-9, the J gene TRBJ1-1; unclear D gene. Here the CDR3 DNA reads TGTGCCAGCAGCCAAGCGGGGTTGACTGAAGCTTTCTTT. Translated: CASSQAGLTEAFF.